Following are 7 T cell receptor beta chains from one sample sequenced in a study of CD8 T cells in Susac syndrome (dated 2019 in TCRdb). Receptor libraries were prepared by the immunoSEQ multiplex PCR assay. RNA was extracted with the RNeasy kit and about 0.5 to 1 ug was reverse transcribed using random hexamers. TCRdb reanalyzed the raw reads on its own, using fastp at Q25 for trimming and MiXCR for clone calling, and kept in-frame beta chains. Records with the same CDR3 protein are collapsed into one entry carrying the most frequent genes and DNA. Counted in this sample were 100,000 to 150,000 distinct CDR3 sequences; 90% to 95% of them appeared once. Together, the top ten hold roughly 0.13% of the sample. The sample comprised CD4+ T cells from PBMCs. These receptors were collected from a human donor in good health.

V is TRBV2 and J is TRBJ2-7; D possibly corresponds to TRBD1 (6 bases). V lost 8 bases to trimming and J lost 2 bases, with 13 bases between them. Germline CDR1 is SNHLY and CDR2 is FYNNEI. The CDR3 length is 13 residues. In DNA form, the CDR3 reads TGTGCCAGCTTCCTACAGGGACCCTACGAGCAGTACTTC. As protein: CASFLQGPYEQYF. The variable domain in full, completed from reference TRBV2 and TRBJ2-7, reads EPEVTQTPSHQVTQMGQEVILRCVPISNHLYFYWYRQILGQKVEFLVSFYNNEISEKSEIFDDQFSVERPDGSNFTLKIRSTKLEDSAMYFCASFLQGPYEQYFGPGTRLTVT.

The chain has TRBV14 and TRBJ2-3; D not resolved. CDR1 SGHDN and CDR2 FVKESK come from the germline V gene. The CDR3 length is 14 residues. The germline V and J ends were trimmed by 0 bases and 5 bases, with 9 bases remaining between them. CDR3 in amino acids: CASSQDWIGDTQYF. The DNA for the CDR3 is TGTGCCAGCAGCCAAGATTGGATTGGAGATACGCAGTATTTT. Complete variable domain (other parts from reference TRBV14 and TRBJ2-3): EAGVTQFPSHSVIEKGQTVTLRCDPISGHDNLYWYRRVMGKEIKFLLHFVKESKQDESGMPNNRFLAERTGGTYSTLKVQPAELEDSGVYFCASSQDWIGDTQYFGPGTRLTVL.

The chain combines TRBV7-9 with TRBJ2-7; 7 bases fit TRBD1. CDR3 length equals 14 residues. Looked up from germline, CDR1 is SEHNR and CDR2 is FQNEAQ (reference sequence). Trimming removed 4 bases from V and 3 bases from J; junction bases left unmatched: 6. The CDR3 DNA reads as TGTGCCAGCAGCTCTATTTGGGACAGCTACGAGCAGTACTTC. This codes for CASSSIWDSYEQYF.

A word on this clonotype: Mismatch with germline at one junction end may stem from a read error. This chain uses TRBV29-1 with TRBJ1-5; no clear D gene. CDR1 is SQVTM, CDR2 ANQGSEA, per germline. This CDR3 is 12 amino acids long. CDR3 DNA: TGCAGCGTTCAAGAAGCGGGTCAGCCCCAGCATTTT. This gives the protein CSVQEAGQPQHF.

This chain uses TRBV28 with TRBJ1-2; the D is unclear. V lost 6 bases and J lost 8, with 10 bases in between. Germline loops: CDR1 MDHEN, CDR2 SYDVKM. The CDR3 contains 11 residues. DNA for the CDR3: TGTGCCAGCAGGGCCAGACGGGGCTACACCTTC. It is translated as CASRARRGYTF.

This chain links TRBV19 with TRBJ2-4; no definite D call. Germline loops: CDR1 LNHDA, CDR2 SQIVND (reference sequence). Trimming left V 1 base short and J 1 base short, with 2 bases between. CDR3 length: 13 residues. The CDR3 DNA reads TGTGCCAGTAGTATAGGCGCCAAAAACATTCAGTACTTC. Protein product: CASSIGAKNIQYF.

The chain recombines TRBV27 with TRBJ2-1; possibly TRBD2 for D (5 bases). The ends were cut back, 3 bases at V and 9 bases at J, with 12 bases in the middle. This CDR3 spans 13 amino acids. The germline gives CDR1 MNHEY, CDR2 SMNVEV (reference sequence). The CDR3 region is CASSFEGRGEQFF. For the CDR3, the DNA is TGTGCCAGCAGTTTTGAGGGCCGCGGTGAGCAGTTCTTC.